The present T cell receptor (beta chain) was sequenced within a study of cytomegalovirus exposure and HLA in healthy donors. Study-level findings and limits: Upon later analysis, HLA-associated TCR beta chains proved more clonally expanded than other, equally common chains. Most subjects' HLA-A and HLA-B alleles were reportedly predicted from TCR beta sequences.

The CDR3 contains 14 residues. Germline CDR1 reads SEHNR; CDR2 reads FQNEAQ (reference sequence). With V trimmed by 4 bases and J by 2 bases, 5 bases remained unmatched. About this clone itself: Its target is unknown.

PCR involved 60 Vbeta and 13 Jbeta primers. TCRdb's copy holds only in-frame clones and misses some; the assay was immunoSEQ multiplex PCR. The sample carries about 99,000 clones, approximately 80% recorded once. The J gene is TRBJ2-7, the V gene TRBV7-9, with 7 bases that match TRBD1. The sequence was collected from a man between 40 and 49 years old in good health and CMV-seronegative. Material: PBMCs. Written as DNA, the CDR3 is TGTGCCAGCAGCTCGGACAGGTTACCCTACGAGCAGTACTTC. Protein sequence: CASSSDRLPYEQYF.